The T cell receptor (beta chain) described here comes from a study of siplizumab effects on memory and regulatory T cells. Findings and limits, study-wide: Alloreactive sequences tracing back to unstimulated CD4+ memory cells were significantly reduced by siplizumab. A major contribution to the alloresponse seemed to be made by naive T cells, which seemed more diverse than memory cells. Proliferating CD4+ or CD8+ clones, roughly 75-97% of them, lacked an assignable naive or memory phenotype.

Per-sample assaying covered 85,000 to 100,000 TCR templates. Profiling relied on immunoSEQ multiplex PCR, and the TCRdb table lists in-frame clones only, not all of them. The top ten clones hold about 0.41% of a sample with 57,000 or so clones, roughly 78% of them seen once. The CDR3 consists of 15 residues. The V gene's germline CDR1 is MDHEN and CDR2 SYDVKM. Losses at the gene ends were 5 bases for V and 5 bases for J; bases not matched to a gene: 3. In regard to this clone: As yet, its antigen is unknown.

The chain carries TRBV28 and TRBJ2-2; the match to TRBD2 covers 12 bases. The sequenced sample was memory CD4+ T cells sorted from blood. The origin of this receptor is a human donor in good health. CDR3 sequence reads: CASSLGLAGTGELFF. CDR3 DNA sequence: TGTGCCAGCAGTCTCGGACTAGCGGGGACCGGGGAGCTGTTTTTT.